This T cell receptor beta chain was identified in a study of Graves' ophthalmopathy and Graves' hyperthyroidism (dated by TCRdb to between 2018 and 2020). Some background on the complete study: Peripheral blood samples were taken at the time of initial diagnosis, before any treatment was given. To tell Graves' ophthalmopathy apart from Graves' hyperthyroidism, and to predict which patients would progress to ophthalmopathy, the study relied on TCR beta repertoire signatures. In total, 120 to 150 blood samples were TCR-sequenced: 40 to 45 ophthalmopathy, some 72 hyperthyroidism and some 17 hyperthyroidism-to-ophthalmopathy patients. A discovery set of 95 to 100 patients (around 40 ophthalmopathy, 57 stable hyperthyroidism) was enrolled to explore V-J signatures distinguishing ophthalmopathy from hyperthyroidism. For independent validation, a separate cohort was made up of roughly 19 hyperthyroidism patients plus 17 patients who later progressed from hyperthyroidism to ophthalmopathy. In roughly 6 hyperthyroidism patients, the T-cell repertoires found in thyroid tissue were compared with those found in blood. Once sampling was done, hyperthyroidism patients were given methimazole at a starting dose of 30 mg daily, while ophthalmopathy patients were given high-dose intravenous methylprednisolone. For training and testing, the roughly 100 patients in the discovery cohort were randomly divided in a 7:3 ratio.

Stable hyperthyroidism was defined as no progression to ophthalmopathy within 18 months of follow-up. The hyperthyroidism patients were 18 to 65 years old and newly diagnosed, with a disease duration of less than 2 months. Patients with other autoimmune diseases, uncontrolled infections, pregnancy or lactation were excluded. Clinical symptoms, serum thyroxine, TRAb, thyroid ultrasound and orbital computed tomography formed the basis of the diagnosis. Using Ficoll-Paque density gradient centrifugation, PBMCs were isolated from about 9.2 ml of fresh peripheral blood. Total RNA was extracted with Trizol reagent and quality-checked on an Agilent 2100 Bioanalyzer. Overall study results and their limits: The 13-signature model separated ophthalmopathy from stable hyperthyroidism with approximately 88% sensitivity and 81% to 82% specificity in cross-validation, and 80%/75% in the test set. Most of the expanded thyroid clonotypes with a frequency above 0.001 were also detected in blood, and it was suggested that the thyroid immune response may be reflected by blood repertoires. No statistical method was used to predetermine the sample size, and group allocation was not hidden from the investigators. In validation, the model predicted ophthalmopathy progression with nearly 71% sensitivity and approximately 75% specificity; about a dozen predicted patients were CT-confirmed with GO in a median of approximately 6.5 months.

For repertoire sequencing, TCR beta CDR3 regions were amplified from RNA transcripts. The first round of RT-PCR was done with HTBI primers and the Qiagen OneStep RT-PCR kit, and was followed by a second round of multiplex PCR, then size selection and purification. Sequencing of the libraries was carried out on an Illumina HiSeq2000 in paired-end mode with 100 bp reads. Per the authors' processing: SOAPnuke was used to process the reads, removing any read that contained adapters or uncalled bases, had a mean Phred below 15, or lacked an exact match to the constant primer or identifier. COPE v1.2.5 was used to merge high-quality paired reads. Each unique nucleotide sequence was treated as a clonotype, and MiTCR v1.1 was used to align the clonotypes to the IMGT TRB V, D and J references. Only V-J combinations with frequency above 0.0001 were analysed, covering approximately 99% of repertoires. A TCR clonal expansion and chaos score per V-J combination was defined as the ratio of F50 clonal expansion to chaos observed in the TCRdist matrix. Welch's t-statistics and random forest were used to narrow the features down to about a dozen V-J combinations, which were then fed into a naive Bayes classifier. The Morisita-Horn index was used to measure how similar the thyroid and blood repertoires were. TCRdb reworked the public reads: Q25 trimming with fastp, MiXCR clone assembly, productive beta chains retained. Entries that share a CDR3 protein sequence are merged under the most common genes and DNA. TCRdb, rather than the study authors, made the V and J calls. This sample holds hundreds of thousands of distinct CDR3 sequences; roughly 21% were observed only once. The top ten hold 2.5% to 3.5% of the sample.

Details on this clonotype: Its antigen target is currently unknown. Nothing much larger sits one base from this clone, and base qualities are not available.

Counted from cysteine to phenylalanine, this CDR3 has 12 amino acids. Only the CDR3 region is kept as DNA, spanning 36 bases read in frame from base 1. Via the germline V gene (reference sequence), CDR1 is SGHKS and CDR2 YYEKEE. At the junction V is shortened by 7 bases and J by 4 bases, with 11 bases in between. Sequencing used peripheral blood. The receptor was isolated from a woman aged 18-29 years with stable Graves' hyperthyroidism. Donor details come from another sample of the same person, matched by shared clones. The chain was built from TRBV5-5 and TRBJ1-2; no D gene can be assigned with confidence. This receptor has the CDR3 CASAPDTYGYTF. The DNA sequence is as follows: TGTGCCAGCGCTCCTGACACCTATGGCTACACCTTC.